This T cell receptor (beta chain) was captured by sequencing in a study of OX40 agonist ivuxolimab in advanced cancers. A note on the overall study: Ivuxolimab, which targeted the costimulatory receptor OX40 (CD134), was an agonistic, fully human IgG2 monoclonal antibody. Intravenous ivuxolimab was administered to patients every 2 weeks at six dose levels: 0.01, 0.1, 0.3, 1.5, 3 and 10 mg/kg. Among the roughly 54 dose-escalation patients, about 20 had hepatocellular carcinoma, some 15 melanoma, 9 renal cell carcinoma and 9 head and neck cancer. In the dose-escalation cohort, around 80% of patients were male, and the mean age was around 60 years with a range of roughly 20 to 79. Patients were allowed to have had prior anti-PD-1, anti-PD-L1 or anti-CTLA-4 therapy, and 40% of the dose-escalation patients had previously received checkpoint inhibitors. Three dose-escalation patients achieved partial responses, one with hepatocellular carcinoma and two with cutaneous melanoma. The point of sequencing TCRbeta in the periphery was to test whether ivuxolimab changed TCR sequence diversity and drove clonal T-cell expansion. The paper covers the monotherapy dose-escalation part of the phase I ivuxolimab trial, which included N of about 56 patients. What the work shows at the level of the full study, not this receptor alone: The antigen specificity of the peripheral T cells that underwent clonal expansion was not determined. Low levels of normalized T-cell clonal expansion were also seen in some nonresponding patients. In partial responders in the 0.1-3.0 mg/kg groups, normalized peripheral clonal expansion was found to be among the lowest, especially among CD8+ T cells. On average, CD8+ T cells showed more expanded clones than CD4+ T cells after ivuxolimab. At doses from 0.1 to 3.0 mg/kg, clonal expansion was seen in both CD4+ and CD8+ blood T cells between baseline and week 6.

For sequencing of the TCRbeta CDR3 region, genomic DNA was extracted from the sorted cells. TCRbeta CDR3 regions were sequenced using the immunoSEQ Assay. What TCRdb holds here is the immuneACCESS table cut down to in-frame rearrangements. Part of the clones is not present; checked against another copy, under half of the missing clones reflect an unresolved V gene, and the others are unexplained. A total of 75,000 to 80,000 clones appear in this sample, around 86% of them only once. 5.5% to 8% of the sample belongs to the ten largest clones. The trial excluded patients who had a history of autoimmune disease or were on systemic immunosuppression. Peripheral blood for TCR sequencing was collected from all dose cohorts at baseline, on cycle 4 day 1, and on cycle 7 day 1. Samples came from an open-label, multicenter, first-in-human phase I dose-escalation trial of ivuxolimab. Adults with locally advanced or metastatic melanoma, renal cell, hepatocellular, or head and neck squamous cell carcinoma were enrolled in the trial. CD4+ and CD8+ T cells were sorted separately from peripheral blood before TCR sequencing.

CDR1 and CDR2 (SGHRS, YFSETQ) derive from the germline V gene. From the cysteine up to the phenylalanine, the CDR3 has a length of 15 residues. The kept DNA is CDR3 alone, 45 bases in frame from the first base. The junction carries 13 bases between V and J, which are trimmed by 3 bases and 2 bases respectively. A word on this clone: There is no known antigen for this receptor. It has no much larger one-base neighbor in the sample; base qualities were not kept.

Here the sequenced sample was CD4+ or CD8+ T cells sorted from blood, taken in a trial of the OX40 agonist ivuxolimab. The chain links TRBV5-1 with TRBJ2-3; the D region is possibly TRBD1 or TRBD2, each matching across 5 bases. This receptor was obtained from an adult with an advanced solid tumor such as melanoma, head and neck, liver or kidney cancer. The nucleotide sequence reads as follows: TGCGCCAGCAGCTCCAACGGGGCTAACACAGATACGCAGTATTTT. This encodes CASSSNGANTDTQYF.